The clone carrying this T cell receptor beta chain occurred many times. This entry is derived from a study of Graves' ophthalmopathy and Graves' hyperthyroidism. This CDR3 contains 13 residues. Between the trimmed V and J ends, which lost 6 bases and 4 bases, there was a span of 12 bases. Amplification targeted the TCR beta CDR3 regions, with RNA transcripts as the source material. An initial RT-PCR round employing HTBI primers preceded a second-round multiplex PCR. TCRdb independently ran MiXCR on the multiplex PCR reads; one entry per CDR3 protein. The sample lists more than 300,000 distinct CDR3 sequences; 15% were seen once.

Material for sequencing was peripheral blood. This sequence originates from a young woman with stable Graves' hyperthyroidism. The chain recombines TRBV12-3 or TRBV12-4 with TRBJ1-2; a weak D match, TRBD1 (6 bases). The CDR3 DNA follows: TGTGCCAGCAGAGCTGGAGGGGGCTATGGCTACACCTTC. Translation gives CASRAGGGYGYTF.